This TCR beta chain was sequenced for a study of T cells in Graves' hyperthyroidism and ophthalmopathy. Turning to the study itself: Blood was drawn when the patient was first diagnosed and still untreated.

RNA transcripts were the template for amplifying TCR beta CDR3 regions. HTBI primers were employed in a first-round RT-PCR of the TCR CDR3. TCRdb re-called the multiplex PCR reads with MiXCR, one entry per CDR3 protein. The sample holds approximately 300,000 distinct CDR3 sequences, about 15% seen once. Of note for this clonotype: The antigen remains unidentified.

Whole-study results and caveats: Peripheral blood also featured most of the thyroid clonotypes expanded above 0.001.

This TCR was sampled from an older woman with Graves' ophthalmopathy. Sample: blood.

The CDR3 region has the DNA TGTGCCAGCAGCTTAAATCAGGGCTCCTATGGCTACACCTTC. It codes for CASSLNQGSYGYTF. J is TRBJ1-2 and V is TRBV7-2; D may be TRBD1 (5 bases). Deletions cut 2 bases from V and 4 bases from J, with 11 bases between. The germline CDR1 and CDR2 sequences are SGHTA and FQGNSA. This CDR3 is built from 14 residues. The whole variable domain, filled in from reference TRBV7-2 and TRBJ1-2, reads GAGVSQSPSNKVTEKGKDVELRCDPISGHTALYWYRQSLGQGLEFLIYFQGNSAPDKSGLPSDRFSAERTGGSVSTLTIQRTQQEDSAVYLCASSLNQGSYGYTFGSGTRLTVV.